Sequencing of this T cell receptor beta chain was carried out in a study of vaccination effects on CD4 cells after COVID-19. General study points: Convalescent patients were scarce in the study, and it lacked early post-infection timepoints.

Details on this clone: Antigen unknown.

Cells that had been cultured for about 10 days were the source of isolated CD4+ T cells. From March to December 2020, the person had a SARS-CoV-2 infection that was confirmed by PCR. As their vaccination, participants received two doses of either BNT162b2 or mRNA-1273. Repertoires were generated with immunoSEQ multiplex PCR, while TCRdb's copy carries only in-frame clones and drops some. Counted here are some 46,000 clones, approximately 82% occurring once; the ten biggest clones make up roughly 3.5%. This TCR derives from a human donor who had a prior SARS-CoV-2 infection. This sample comprised CD4+ T cells from PBMCs cultured without peptide, obtained after COVID-19 vaccination.

The CDR3 here is CASSSEGVFGEKLFF. The CDR3 bases are TGTGCCAGCAGTTCCGAAGGGGTATTCGGTGAAAAACTGTTTTTT. The rearrangement joins TRBV6-5 to TRBJ1-4, with D maybe TRBD1 (5 bases). Germline CDR1 reads MNHEY; CDR2 reads SVGAGI. This CDR3 region has 15 residues. The V end lost 4 bases, the J end lost 7 bases, and 16 bases lay between the germline ends.